This TCR beta chain originates from a study of shared clonotypes between healthy human individuals. Across the study: CD4 naive cells filled three plates per donor, CD4 memory three, CD8 naive two and CD8 memory one.

General observations from the study: The study generally estimated greater richness for naive than memory subsets.

Sequencing used immunoSEQ multiplex PCR; TCRdb keeps in-frame clones, though not all of them. In the table there are a few million clones, over 85% of which are singletons. Positively selected for CCR7, the CD45RO-negative cells used as naive CD8 cells excluded terminally differentiated effector memory CD45RA+ cells. Recent vaccinations or acute infections were absent in the healthy HIV-negative adult donors. As regards this clone: As yet, its antigen is unknown.

The sequencing sample was made of naive CD8+ T cells from PBMCs. This clonotype was sampled from a man between 18 and 29 years old in good health. Some clones in this sample may be carry-over from other donors' samples.

DNA of the CDR3: TGTGCCAGCAGCCCAGGAACGACACAAGAAAAACTGTTTTTT. Translation gives CASSPGTTQEKLFF. V usage is TRBV11-2 and J usage is TRBJ1-4, with D hard to call. Germline assignment: CDR1 SGHAT and CDR2 FQNNGV. This CDR3 is built from 14 residues. Trimming shortened V by 5 bases and J by 8 bases, and 15 bases separated the two germline ends.